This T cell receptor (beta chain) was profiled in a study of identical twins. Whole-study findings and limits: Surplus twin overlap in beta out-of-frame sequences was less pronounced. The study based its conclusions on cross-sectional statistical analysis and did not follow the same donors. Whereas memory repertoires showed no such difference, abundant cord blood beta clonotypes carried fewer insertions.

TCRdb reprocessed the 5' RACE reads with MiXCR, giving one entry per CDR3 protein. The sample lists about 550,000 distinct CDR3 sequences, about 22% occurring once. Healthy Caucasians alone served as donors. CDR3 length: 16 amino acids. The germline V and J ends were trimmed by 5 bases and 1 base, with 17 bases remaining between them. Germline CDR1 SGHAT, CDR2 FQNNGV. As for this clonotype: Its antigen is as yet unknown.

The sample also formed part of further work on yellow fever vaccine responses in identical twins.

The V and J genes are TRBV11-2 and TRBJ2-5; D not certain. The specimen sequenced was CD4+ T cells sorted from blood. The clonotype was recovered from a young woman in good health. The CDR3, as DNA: TGTGCCAGCAGCAGACCTGGGGTGTCCTTCCAAGAGACCCAGTACTTC. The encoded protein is CASSRPGVSFQETQYF.